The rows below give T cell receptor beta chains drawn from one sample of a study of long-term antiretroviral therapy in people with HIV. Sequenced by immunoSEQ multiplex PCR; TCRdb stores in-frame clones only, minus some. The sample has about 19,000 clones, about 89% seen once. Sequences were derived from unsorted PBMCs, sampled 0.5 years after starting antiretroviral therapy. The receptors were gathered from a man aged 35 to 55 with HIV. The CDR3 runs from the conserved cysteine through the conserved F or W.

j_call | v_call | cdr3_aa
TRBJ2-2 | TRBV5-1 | CASTPWATGDTGELFF
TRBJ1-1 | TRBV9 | CASSVWTGDWNTEAFF
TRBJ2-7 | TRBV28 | CASSFPASYEQYF
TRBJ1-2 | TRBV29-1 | CSATGSSLYGYTF
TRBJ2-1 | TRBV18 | CASSSQLGLAGSYNEQFF
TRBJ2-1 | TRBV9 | CASSPFELNNEQFF
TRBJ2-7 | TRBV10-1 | CASSDETSGYEQYF
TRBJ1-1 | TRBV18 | CASSPNAGATEAFF
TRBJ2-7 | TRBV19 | CASGTFGGSYEQYF
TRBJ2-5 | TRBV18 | CASSSNVREPETQYF
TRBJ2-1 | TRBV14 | CASSQLALYSSYNEQFF
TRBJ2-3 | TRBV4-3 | CASSQGTSGRTDTQYF
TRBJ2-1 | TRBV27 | CASSFTGMHEQFF
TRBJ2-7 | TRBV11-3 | CASSHLGAPEQYF
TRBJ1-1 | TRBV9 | CASSVGGQTEAFF
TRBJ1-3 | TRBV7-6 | CASSLDGSLSGNTIYF
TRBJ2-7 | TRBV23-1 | CASSHTTSGGQTYEQYF
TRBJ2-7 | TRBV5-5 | CASSLGTGNYEQYF
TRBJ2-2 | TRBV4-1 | CASSLGAGTFLTGELFF
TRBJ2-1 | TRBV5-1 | CASSLAGGEGAPPYNEQFF
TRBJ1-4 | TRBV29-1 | CSVPGPQLGTEKLFF
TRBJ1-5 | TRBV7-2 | CASSLAIPGPGGQPQHF
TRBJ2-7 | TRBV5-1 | CASSQTSPTAYEQYF
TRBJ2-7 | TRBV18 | CASSPLQGVAYEQYF
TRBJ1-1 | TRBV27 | CASKPDRGRRTEAFF
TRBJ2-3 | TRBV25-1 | CASSVTGGTDTQYF
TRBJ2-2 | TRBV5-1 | CASSSTGALAKAGELFF
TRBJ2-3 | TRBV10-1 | CASSSGAGVDTDTQYF
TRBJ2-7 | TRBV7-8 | CASSYTGTSSGEQYF
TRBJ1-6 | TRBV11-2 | CASSLDLGGLSLNSPLHF
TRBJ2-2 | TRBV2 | CASSDRGTGELFF